This T cell receptor beta chain was documented in a study of cytomegalovirus exposure and HLA in healthy donors. Study-level results: The authors judged a highly shared variant cluster likely a sequencing artifact. An analysis that was carried out later associated about 17,000 TCR beta sequences with HLA alleles at 0.05 false discovery rate.

The germline CDR1 and CDR2 sequences are SGHVS and FNYEAQ. Trimming cost V 2 bases and J 4 bases, with 8 bases left between them. The CDR3 loop spans 13 amino acids. A multiplex PCR was run with 60 Vbeta primers and 13 Jbeta primers. The assay was immunoSEQ multiplex PCR, and TCRdb's table has in-frame clones only and misses some. The table includes fewer than 20,000 clones, about four fifths detected once. This clone showed up just a few times. What it binds is unknown. This chain connects TRBV7-6 to TRBJ1-1; weak D call: TRBD1 (5 bases). Sample: PBMCs. This receptor was identified in a human donor in good health. Written as DNA, the CDR3 is TGTGCCAGCAGCTTATTGACAGTCACTGAAGCTTTCTTT. This translates into CASSLLTVTEAFF.